Detailed here is one TCR beta chain. Its antigen is still unknown. Treatment specified: some 20 received Ad26.COV2.S at low or high dose, single or two shots; several received placebo; per-sample allocation not given. Vaccine and placebo recipients were sampled on day 63 after the first injection. The sample originates from a study of Ad26.COV2.S vaccination and SARS-CoV-2 variants. The overall study: Participants got Ad26.COV2.S intramuscularly, once or twice 56 days apart. Findings and caveats of the study: Vaccine recipients posted higher spike-specific TCR breadth than their placebo counterparts. Breadth and depth estimates from TCRs may understate total T cell responses.

Using immunoSEQ multiplex PCR, the repertoire was profiled, and TCRdb retains in-frame clones only, with some absent. The sample contains around 450,000 clones, roughly nine tenths of which appear only once. Germline loops: CDR1 SGHNT, CDR2 YENEEA. The ends were cut back, 0 bases at V and 6 bases at J, with 8 bases in the middle. The CDR3 is 13 amino acids. The sequenced sample was peripheral blood, obtained in a trial of Ad26.COV2.S vaccine versus placebo. The chain recombines TRBV11-3 with TRBJ1-1; D may be TRBD1 (5 bases). The source of this sequence is a person between 18 and 65 years old who received the Ad26.COV2.S COVID-19 vaccine or a placebo. The CDR3 reads CASSLDRGSEAFF. The CDR3 coding sequence is TGTGCCAGCAGCTTAGATCGGGGCTCTGAAGCTTTCTTT.